The 4 T cell receptor beta chains below were found in one sample sequenced in a study of Tregs in tolerant kidney transplant recipients. Sequencing was performed with immunoSEQ multiplex PCR; in TCRdb, only in-frame clones are kept and a portion is missing. The data include more than 45,000 clones; the top ten clones carry roughly 0.93%. This specimen consisted of CD4+ T cells from blood, obtained before the transplant. The receptors come from a human donor who received a combined kidney and bone marrow transplant.

Remarks on this clone: The read ends 3 residues shy of where the CDR3 ends; the end is completed using the germline J gene. This rearrangement joins TRBV11-1 to TRBJ1-6, with D perhaps matching TRBD1 (6 bases). This CDR3 has 13 residues. Germline V CDR1 and CDR2: SGHAT, FQDESV (reference sequence). V was cut by 4 bases and J by 7 bases, with 8 bases left in between. CDR3 DNA, as far as it was read: TGTGCCAGCAGCTGGGGGCGGAATTCACCC. Protein product: CASSWGRNSP. The CDR3 as a whole reads CASSWGRNSPLHF.

On this clone: Read data end 3 residues before the CDR3 end; the end is taken from the germline J gene. The gene calls are TRBV7-9 and TRBJ2-4; the match to TRBD1 covers 9 bases. The CDR3 contains 15 residues. CDR1 is SEHNR and CDR2 is FQNEAQ in the germline V gene (reference sequence). After removal of 4 bases from V and 7 bases from J, the junction contained 8 bases not matched to a gene. The chain's CDR3 is CASSSPGQGLNIQYF. CDR3 bases read: TGTGCCAGCAGCTCTCCGGGACAGGGTCTCAACATT.

As to this clone: The CDR3 is cut off 3 residues early in the read; its end comes from the germline J gene. This chain joins TRBV19 and TRBJ2-6, with a weak D call TRBD2 (6 bases). Per the germline V gene, CDR1 is LNHDA and CDR2 is SQIVND (reference sequence). CDR3 length: 16 amino acids. Deletions cut 6 bases from V and 0 bases from J, with 12 bases between. The CDR3 sequence: CASSPGEVSGANVLTF. The CDR3 bases that were read are TGTGCCAGTAGCCCCGGGGAGGTCTCTGGGGCCAACGTC.

A remark on this clone: Read sequence stops 3 residues before the CDR3 end, and the germline J gene provides the missing end. The chain couples TRBV30 to TRBJ2-1, with a tentative D call TRBD2 (6 bases). The ends were cut back, 6 bases at V and 0 bases at J, with 12 bases in the middle. The CDR3 is made up of 14 amino acids. Germline CDR1 and CDR2: GTSNPN and SVGIG (reference sequence). The CDR3 bases that were read are TGTGCCTGTCCTAGCGCTAGCTCCTACAATGAG. It translates to CACPSASSYNE. The whole CDR3 protein is CACPSASSYNEQFF.